A single sample is the source of the 32 T cell receptor beta chains below, sequenced in a study of T cell responses to AZD1222 COVID-19 vaccine. Method: immunoSEQ multiplex PCR; TCRdb's copy keeps in-frame clones and lacks some. Here the sample spans approximately 100,000 clones, around nine tenths being singletons. This sample comprised peripheral blood, obtained 28 days after the second AZD1222 dose. Source of these receptors: an adult who received the AZD1222 COVID-19 vaccine.

The V gene is TRBV5-6, the J gene TRBJ1-1; TRBD1 might be the D (5 bases). The length of the CDR3 is 13 residues. With 3 bases removed from V and 0 bases from J, the gap between germline ends came to 6 bases. CDR1 SGHDT and CDR2 YYEEEE come from the germline V gene. The CDR3 loop reads CASSSTVNTEAFF. As DNA, the CDR3 is TGTGCCAGCAGCTCGACAGTGAACACTGAAGCTTTCTTT. Drawing the rest from reference TRBV5-6 and TRBJ1-1, the complete variable domain is DAGVTQSPTHLIKTRGQQVTLRCSPKSGHDTVSWYQQALGQGPQFIFQYYEEEERQRGNFPDRFSGHQFPNYSSELNVNALLLGDSALYLCASSSTVNTEAFFGQGTRLTVV.

The chain is built from TRBV18 and TRBJ1-5; maybe TRBD1 (6 bases). CDR1 is KGHSH, CDR2 LQKENI, per germline. This CDR3 spans 16 amino acids. V shed 4 bases and J shed 5 bases, with 18 bases lying between them. This chain's CDR3 is CASSRTAGTQDQPQHF. In nucleotides, the CDR3 is TGTGCCAGCTCACGGACAGCGGGCACTCAGGATCAGCCCCAGCATTTT.

This clone came up a few times. The chain recombines TRBV1 with TRBJ2-2; the D call in the table, TRBD2, was not verified against the DNA. TRBV1 is marked as a pseudogene. This CDR3 is built from 19 residues. As DNA, the CDR3 is TGCACCAGCAGCCAGAGGACCGGGACTAGCGGGAAGAACACCGGGGAGCTGTTTTTT. Its translation is CTSSQRTGTSGKNTGELFF.

This chain joins TRBV2 and TRBJ1-2, with unresolved D. The V end was cut by 8 bases, the J end by 6 bases, with 19 bases between. The length of the CDR3 is 14 residues. The V gene's germline CDR1 is SNHLY and CDR2 FYNNEI. The CDR3 region has the DNA TGTGCCAGCCTTTACTCCGGGGTTCGGGATGGCTACACCTTC. Translated: CASLYSGVRDGYTF.

V gene TRBV7-9 combines with J gene TRBJ1-2; TRBD1 agrees at 7 bases. Unmatched junction bases numbered 6, after V lost 1 base and J lost 4 bases. Germline CDR1 and CDR2: SEHNR and FQNEAQ (reference sequence). The CDR3 loop spans 15 amino acids. The CDR3 nucleotides are TGTGCCAGCAGCTTAGACGGAGAGGGGGCCTATGGCTACACCTTC. This translates into CASSLDGEGAYGYTF. The full variable domain, in which reference TRBV7-9 and TRBJ1-2 provide the parts outside the CDR3, is DTGVSQNPRHKITKRGQNVTFRCDPISEHNRLYWYRQTLGQGPEFLTYFQNEAQLEKSRLLSDRFSAERPKGSFSTLEIQRTEQGDSAMYLCASSLDGEGAYGYTFGSGTRLTVV.

This clone has a single count. Distinct nucleotide sequences in the sample also encode this CDR3. The chain carries TRBV28 and TRBJ1-1; D is unresolved. Deletions cut 6 bases from V and 1 base from J, with 6 bases between. Germline V CDR1 and CDR2: MDHEN, SYDVKM. The length of the CDR3 is 12 residues. CDR3 DNA: TGTGCCAGCAGCTTAAAGAACACTGAAGCTTTCTTT. This translates into CASSLKNTEAFF.

This chain connects TRBV28 to TRBJ2-4; the match to TRBD2 covers 10 bases. J was trimmed by 3 bases and V by 5 bases; bases with no gene match: 7. In germline, CDR1 is MDHEN, CDR2 SYDVKM. The CDR3 is 16 residues long. In DNA, the CDR3 is TGTGCCAGCAGTAGGAGTAGCGGGAGGCACAAAAACATTCAGTACTTC. Translation gives CASSRSSGRHKNIQYF. The full variable domain, completed using reference TRBV28 and TRBJ2-4, is DVKVTQSSRYLVKRTGEKVFLECVQDMDHENMFWYRQDPGLGLRLIYFSYDVKMKEKGDIPEGYSVSREKKERFSLILESASTNQTSMYLCASSRSSGRHKNIQYFGAGTRLSVL.

The chain couples TRBV6-6 to TRBJ1-3, with unresolved D. The V end was cut by 6 bases, the J end by 4 bases, with 19 bases between. The CDR3 covers 16 residues. Germline V lookup: CDR1 MNHNY, CDR2 SVGAGI (reference sequence). DNA of the CDR3: TGTGCCAGCAGCAACCAAATTTCATCGTCAGGAAACACCATATATTTT. Translated, it gives CASSNQISSSGNTIYF.

The V call is TRBV6-5, the J call TRBJ2-1; 8 nucleotides match TRBD2. Germline V gene data show CDR1 as MNHEY and CDR2 as SVGAGI. CDR3 length equals 13 residues. V gave up 7 bases and J gave up 9 bases; unmatched junction bases: 8. The CDR3: CASTGTRGGEQFF. CDR3 DNA: TGTGCCAGCACCGGGACTAGAGGAGGTGAGCAGTTCTTC.

The chain combines TRBV5-1 with TRBJ2-3, with D unclear. V lost 0 bases to trimming and J lost 1 base, with 9 bases between them. Germline V gene lookup returns CDR1 SGHRS and CDR2 YFSETQ. The CDR3 sequence is 15 residues long. The CDR3 nucleotides are TGCGCCAGCAGCTTGGACAACTCCCGCACAGATACGCAGTATTTT. Translation gives CASSLDNSRTDTQYF.

The chain combines TRBV21-1 with TRBJ1-5; the table's D gene call, TRBD1, was not cross checked with the DNA. TRBV21-1 is marked as a pseudogene. The CDR3 runs to 15 residues. The CDR3 spells CASSKGQGRDQPQHF. CDR3 nucleotide sequence: TGTGCCAGCAGCAAAGGGCAGGGTCGCGATCAGCCCCAGCATTTT.

The rearrangement links TRBV11-2 to TRBJ1-3; D is unclear. Germline V gene lookup returns CDR1 SGHAT and CDR2 FQNNGV. This CDR3 region has 12 residues. The V gene lost 6 bases and the J gene lost 1 base, with 4 bases spanning the gap. The CDR3: CASRRSGNTIYF. The DNA for the CDR3 is TGTGCCAGCAGGCGTTCTGGAAACACCATATATTTT.

The chain links TRBV3-1 (or the pseudogene TRBV3-2) to TRBJ1-1; 8 bases match TRBD1. The CDR3 has 14 residues. Germline V lookup: CDR1 LGHDT, CDR2 YNNKEL (reference sequence). V lost 6 bases and J lost 5; bases outside the gene matches: 8. This CDR3 reads CASSQNDRGTEAFF. Here the CDR3 DNA reads TGTGCCAGCAGTCAGAATGACAGGGGAACTGAAGCTTTCTTT.

The chain employs TRBV2 and TRBJ1-1; TRBD1 agrees at 8 bases. Germline-derived CDR1 and CDR2 are SNHLY and FYNNEI. The ends lost 4 bases at V and 6 bases at J; junction bases unmatched: 7. This CDR3 is 14 amino acids long. In DNA, the CDR3 is TGTGCCAGCAGTGCGGACAGGGATAGATCTGAAGCTTTCTTT. Translation gives CASSADRDRSEAFF.

The V call is TRBV5-1, the J call TRBJ1-2, with TRBD1 matching 8 bases. CDR3 length equals 14 residues. V was pared by 4 bases and J by 7 bases, with 9 bases of the junction left unmatched. CDR1 is SGHRS and CDR2 is YFSETQ in the germline V gene. CDR3 in DNA: TGCGCCAGCAGCCCGGATCCAGGGGGCTTTGGCTACACCTTC. Translated: CASSPDPGGFGYTF.

The V call is TRBV30, the J call TRBJ1-5; D not certain. This CDR3 is built from 13 residues. The germline V gene has CDR1 GTSNPN and CDR2 SVGIG (reference sequence). The germline V and J ends were trimmed by 0 bases and 4 bases, with 7 bases remaining between them. The CDR3 sequence: CAWSVSYNQPQHF. CDR3 in DNA: TGTGCCTGGAGTGTATCCTATAATCAGCCCCAGCATTTT. Using reference TRBV30 and TRBJ1-5 for the parts outside the CDR3, the full variable domain is SQTIHQWPATLVQPVGSPLSLECTVEGTSNPNLYWYRQAAGRGLQLLFYSVGIGQISSEVPQNLSASRPQDRQFILSSKKLLLSDSGFYLCAWSVSYNQPQHFGDGTRLSIL.

By sample share, this clone is medium-sized. V is TRBV6-4 and J is TRBJ2-2, with 8 bases aligning to TRBD1. The V segment lost 5 bases and the J segment 0 bases; nucleotides outside the gene matches: 2. The CDR3 runs 15 residues. The germline CDR1 and CDR2 sequences are MRHNA and SNTAGT. This CDR3 reads CASSQQGANTGELFF. CDR3 coding DNA: TGTGCCAGCAGTCAACAGGGGGCGAACACCGGGGAGCTGTTTTTT.

The chain links TRBV14 to TRBJ2-5, with 8 bases fitting TRBD2. CDR3 size: 14 residues. The V segment lost 5 bases and the J segment 6 bases; nucleotides outside the gene matches: 8. Germline V gives CDR1 SGHDN, CDR2 FVKESK. CDR3 nucleotide sequence: TGTGCCAGCAGCGACGTGGCGGGAGGAAAGACCCAGTACTTC. It specifies CASSDVAGGKTQYF.

This clone came up once. The chain joins TRBV28 to TRBJ2-2; D might be TRBD1 (6 bases). The V end was cut by 6 bases, the J end by 0 bases, with 8 bases between. CDR1 and CDR2 (germline): MDHEN, SYDVKM. This CDR3 contains 14 residues. CDR3 in amino acids: CASRGAPNTGELFF. The DNA of the CDR3 is TGTGCCAGCAGGGGGGCACCGAACACCGGGGAGCTGTTTTTT.

CDR3 in amino acids: CASSRALTPCYEQYF. Written as DNA, the CDR3 is TGCGCCAGCAGCAGAGCCTTGACACCGTGCTACGAGCAGTACTTC. The chain employs TRBV23-1 and TRBJ2-7; D uncertain. TRBV23-1 is placed among ORFs of uncertain function. CDR3 length: 15 residues. With 6 bases removed from V and 3 bases from J, the gap between germline ends came to 18 bases.

This clone was seen just once. The chain has TRBV29-1 and TRBJ2-2; D may be TRBD2 (5 bases). The CDR3 covers 15 residues. From germline, CDR1 is SQVTM and CDR2 ANQGSEA. V was clipped by 4 bases and J by 6 bases, with 18 bases between them. CDR3 sequence reads: CSVGGTVGSPGELFF. CDR3 DNA: TGCAGCGTTGGAGGAACAGTGGGGAGTCCCGGGGAGCTGTTTTTT.

The rearrangement uses TRBV7-5 and TRBJ1-5. TRBV7-5 is a pseudogene. CDR3 size: 16 residues. As DNA, the CDR3 is TGTGTCAGAAGCCTCCGTAGGGGGGCTCCCAATCAGCCCCAGCATTTT. Translated: CVRSLRRGAPNQPQHF.

This clone was detected once. V and J are TRBV27 and TRBJ1-1; D call uncertain. The CDR3 is 12 amino acids. CDR1 MNHEY and CDR2 SMNVEV come from the germline V gene (reference sequence). The V gene lost 0 bases and the J gene lost 8 bases, with 7 bases spanning the gap. In DNA, the CDR3 is TGTGCCAGCAGTTTATCCAGGAAAGAAGCTTTCTTT. Amino acids: CASSLSRKEAFF.

This clone was detected many times. The V call is TRBV6-2 or TRBV6-3, the J call TRBJ2-7; D gene uncertain. The germline V gene has CDR1 MNHEY and CDR2 SVGEGT. This CDR3 has 15 amino acids. The ends were cut back, 6 bases at V and 0 bases at J, with 15 bases in the middle. CDR3 sequence (DNA): TGTGCCAGCAGCCAAGACGGGTCCAGCTCCTACGAGCAGTACTTC. It translates to CASSQDGSSSYEQYF.

The chain employs TRBV28 and TRBJ1-5, with D unresolved. Germline CDR1 reads MDHEN; CDR2 reads SYDVKM. The CDR3 length is 14 residues. V was cut by 5 bases and J by 1 base, with 9 bases left in between. The CDR3 loop is CASSRPVSNQPQHF. In nucleotides, the CDR3 is TGTGCCAGCAGTCGCCCGGTGAGCAATCAGCCCCAGCATTTT.

The chain joins TRBV7-3 to TRBJ2-2; D might be TRBD1 (8 bases). V lost 3 bases to trimming and J lost 2 bases, with 16 bases between them. The germline V gene encodes CDR1 SGHTA and CDR2 FQGTGA. This CDR3 region has 17 residues. The CDR3, as DNA: TGTGCCAGCAGCTTGGACCACAGGGGGGGAAACACCGGGGAGCTGTTTTTT. Its protein product is CASSLDHRGGNTGELFF.

This clone was seen more than once but under ten times. The CDR3 DNA reads as TGCGCCAGCAGTGAGTACGGGAGCTTACACAATGAGCAGTTCTTC. Protein product: CASSEYGSLHNEQFF. V and J are TRBV10-2 and TRBJ2-1, with D tentatively TRBD2 (6 bases). This CDR3 is 15 amino acids long. Trimming stripped 1 base from V and 5 bases from J, with 12 bases between. In germline, CDR1 is WSHSY, CDR2 SAAADI.

The genes are TRBV15 and TRBJ2-3, with a tentative D call TRBD2 (6 bases). The CDR3 totals 15 residues. V lost 0 bases and J 2 bases, leaving 9 bases between the germline ends. Germline V gene lookup returns CDR1 LNHNV and CDR2 YYDKDF (reference sequence). The CDR3 DNA is TGTGCCACCAGCAGAGATCGGGAGCCCACAGATACGCAGTATTTT. It translates to CATSRDREPTDTQYF.

The genes are TRBV7-7 and TRBJ2-1, with D possibly matching TRBD2 (6 bases). Germline values: CDR1 SSHAT, CDR2 FNYEAQ (reference sequence). V lost 5 bases and J lost 5, with 13 bases in between. The CDR3 is made up of 14 amino acids. This CDR3 is CASSIATGDNEQFF. The CDR3, as DNA: TGTGCCAGCAGCATTGCCACGGGGGACAATGAGCAGTTCTTC.

This sequence joins TRBV4-1 and TRBJ1-2, with no clear D. V lost 0 bases and J lost 7, with 12 bases in between. This CDR3 has 14 amino acids. The germline V gene has CDR1 MGHRA and CDR2 YSYEKL. The CDR3 bases are TGCGCCAGCAGCCAAGATACCTTACCTAGTGGCTACACCTTC. It specifies CASSQDTLPSGYTF.

This rearrangement joins TRBV28 to TRBJ2-1, with TRBD2 matching 8 bases. V shed 4 bases, J shed 3 bases, and the junction held 8 bases outside the gene matches. CDR1 is MDHEN, CDR2 SYDVKM, per germline. This CDR3 spans 16 amino acids. CDR3 protein: CASSSLAGPNYNEQFF. CDR3 nucleotide sequence: TGTGCCAGCAGTTCCTTAGCGGGGCCAAACTACAATGAGCAGTTCTTC.

The chain recombines TRBV6-6 with TRBJ2-3, with 7 bases fitting TRBD2. This CDR3 contains 15 residues. V shed 2 bases, J shed 1 base, and the junction held 3 bases outside the gene matches. Germline assignment: CDR1 MNHNY and CDR2 SVGAGI (reference sequence). The CDR3 is CASSYGLDGTDTQYF. Here the CDR3 DNA reads TGTGCCAGCAGTTACGGACTAGACGGCACAGATACGCAGTATTTT.